This paragraph covers one T cell receptor (beta chain) sequence. It may be a read error: a sequence one base away is much more abundant. No treatment of any kind had been given to any patient before thyroid surgery. CDR3 size: 15 residues. Germline CDR1 SGHRS, CDR2 YFSETQ. Trimming cost V 3 bases and J 6 bases; bases outside gene matches: 10. This sample is drawn from a study of metastatic and nonmetastatic thyroid tumors. Study-level information: Across peripheral blood and tumor or nodule tissue samples taken from malignant and benign thyroid patients, the repertoires were compared with one another.

TCRdb reprocessed the PCR reads using MiXCR. The sample lists 15,000 to 20,000 clones, over 20% occurring once. The receptor was derived from a female donor with papillary thyroid cancer or a benign thyroid nodule (not recorded which). Some clones in this sample may be carry-over from other donors' samples. The chain joins TRBV5-1 to TRBJ1-2; 8 bases are shared with TRBD1. Sequencing was done on a sample of adjacent normal tissue. The CDR3 region is CASSSGTGPNHGYTF. CDR3 coding DNA: TGCGCCAGCAGCTCCGGGACAGGCCCGAACCATGGCTACACCTTC.